Presented here are 17 T cell receptor beta chains from one specimen sequenced in a study of shared clonotypes between healthy human individuals. Naive CD8 populations comprised CD45RO-negative cells positively selected for CCR7, excluding terminally differentiated effector memory CD45RA+ cells. TCRdb keeps only in-frame clones here, not all; method: immunoSEQ multiplex PCR. Here the sample spans about 2.2 million clones, 80% to 95% being singletons. Material: naive CD8+ T cells from PBMCs. The receptor source for this set is a man between 18 and 35 years old in good health. Some clones in this sample may be carry-over from other donors' samples.

The chain has TRBV2 and TRBJ1-3; D is uncertain. From germline, CDR1 is SNHLY and CDR2 FYNNEI. The CDR3 totals 14 residues. With 6 bases removed from V and 0 bases from J, the gap between germline ends came to 9 bases. CDR3 protein: CASREGISGNTIYF. The CDR3 DNA is TGTGCCAGCAGAGAGGGTATCTCTGGAAACACCATATATTTT.

The genes are TRBV10-2 and TRBJ1-4, with D tentatively TRBD1 (6 bases). Trimming pared 5 bases from V and 10 bases from J, leaving 14 bases between. The germline gives CDR1 WSHSY, CDR2 SAAADI. This CDR3 region has 13 residues. The CDR3 sequence is CASSTGLVGKLFF. In DNA form, the CDR3 reads TGCGCCAGCAGTACAGGGTTGGTTGGAAAACTGTTTTTT.

The rearrangement uses TRBV5-1 and TRBJ2-1; no definite D call. The V gene's germline CDR1 is SGHRS and CDR2 YFSETQ. Trimming shortened V by 0 bases and J by 4 bases, and 14 bases separated the two germline ends. The CDR3 totals 16 residues. In nucleotides, the CDR3 is TGCGCCAGCAGCTTGGGACGGCAGGCACCATACAATGAGCAGTTCTTC. Encoded protein: CASSLGRQAPYNEQFF.

The chain recombines TRBV7-9 with TRBJ1-2, with unresolved D. The V gene lost 5 bases and the J gene lost 2 bases, with 12 bases spanning the gap. The CDR3 spans 14 residues. Germline CDR1 is SEHNR and CDR2 is FQNEAQ (reference sequence). DNA for the CDR3: TGTGCCAGCAGCAGCGGCGGGCGGAACTATGGCTACACCTTC. This translates into CASSSGGRNYGYTF.

Only one count was recorded for this clone. This chain uses TRBV29-1 with TRBJ2-5; D is uncertain. The J call may not be correct, given that the DNA end is closer to TRBJ2-7. The CDR3 has 12 residues. Germline lookup yields CDR1 SQVTM and CDR2 ANQGSEA. This chain's CDR3 is CSVEVRQYEQYF. Written as DNA, the CDR3 is TGCAGCGTTGAAGTCAGGCAGTACGAGCAGTACTTC.

The chain uses TRBV19 and TRBJ2-7, with D unclear. V was pared by 5 bases and J by 2 bases, with 13 bases between. CDR1 is LNHDA, CDR2 SQIVND, per germline (reference sequence). CDR3 length: 14 residues. For the CDR3, the DNA is TGTGCCAGTAGTCCTACTGCCTTCCCCTACGAGCAGTACTTC. This sequence encodes CASSPTAFPYEQYF.

On this clone: Because the CDR3's place on the DNA is in doubt, the DNA is left out and the CDR3 is given as listed by TCRdb. V gene TRBV21-1 combines with J gene TRBJ1-1; the table's TRBD1 call for D was not verified on the DNA. TRBV21-1 constitutes a pseudogene. The CDR3 is made up of 15 amino acids, end residues included. Here the CDR3 reads CASSNVGQGNTEAFF.

This rearrangement joins TRBV5-5 to TRBJ1-2; D possibly corresponds to TRBD1 (6 bases). Per germline, CDR1 SGHKS and CDR2 YYEKEE (reference sequence). The CDR3 is 17 amino acids. V shed 3 bases and J shed 0 bases, with 18 bases lying between them. CDR3 protein: CASSSWGAASANYGYTF. In DNA form, the CDR3 reads TGTGCCAGCAGCTCCTGGGGGGCAGCCTCAGCTAACTATGGCTACACCTTC. The full variable domain, in which reference TRBV5-5 and TRBJ1-2 provide the parts outside the CDR3, is DAGVTQSPTHLIKTRGQQVTLRCSPISGHKSVSWYQQVLGQGPQFIFQYYEKEERGRGNFPDRFSARQFPNYSSELNVNALLLGDSALYLCASSSWGAASANYGYTFGSGTRLTVV.

This chain joins TRBV5-5 and TRBJ2-7, with unresolved D. Trimming took off 7 bases at V and 5 bases at J, with 16 bases between the two ends. The CDR3 has 13 residues. CDR1 is SGHKS and CDR2 is YYEKEE in the germline V gene (reference sequence). CDR3 coding DNA: TGTGCCAGCCGACCCCCGGTAGCCCACGAGCAGTACTTC. It is translated as CASRPPVAHEQYF.

The V and J genes are TRBV28 and TRBJ2-3; TRBD2 aligns across 7 bases. CDR3 length: 16 amino acids. V lost 2 bases and J lost 0; bases outside the gene matches: 5. Germline loops: CDR1 MDHEN, CDR2 SYDVKM. The CDR3 sequence: CASSLAGEGSTDTQYF. As DNA, the CDR3 is TGTGCCAGCAGTTTAGCGGGAGAAGGCAGCACAGATACGCAGTATTTT. Combining the CDR3 with reference TRBV28 and TRBJ2-3 gives the whole variable domain DVKVTQSSRYLVKRTGEKVFLECVQDMDHENMFWYRQDPGLGLRLIYFSYDVKMKEKGDIPEGYSVSREKKERFSLILESASTNQTSMYLCASSLAGEGSTDTQYFGPGTRLTVL.

The genes are TRBV4-2 and TRBJ2-7, with 8 bases matching TRBD2. Germline CDR1 reads LGHNA; CDR2 reads YNFKEQ. After removal of 0 bases from V and 0 bases from J, the junction contained 7 bases not matched to a gene. This CDR3 comprises 17 residues. CDR3 in amino acids: CASSQESSSGYSYEQYF. The CDR3 coding sequence is TGTGCCAGCAGCCAAGAATCGTCTAGCGGGTACTCCTACGAGCAGTACTTC.

The V call is TRBV30, the J call TRBJ2-1, with D perhaps TRBD2 (6 bases). Germline loops: CDR1 GTSNPN, CDR2 SVGIG (reference sequence). The V gene lost 4 bases and the J gene lost 0 bases, with 13 bases spanning the gap. CDR3 length: 15 amino acids. The CDR3 here is CAWTERASSYNEQFF. The CDR3 DNA follows: TGTGCCTGGACCGAGCGGGCTAGCTCCTACAATGAGCAGTTCTTC.

This clone was seen just once. The chain joins TRBV7-8 to TRBJ2-3; 9 bases line up with TRBD2. J was trimmed by 0 bases and V by 1 base; bases with no gene match: 8. This CDR3 spans 18 amino acids. Germline V CDR1 and CDR2: SGHVS, FQNEAQ. The DNA of the CDR3 is TGTGCCAGCAGCTTAGTCCTAGCGGGATTGACTAGCACAGATACGCAGTATTTT. Translating gives CASSLVLAGLTSTDTQYF.

This CDR3 is CASSQTSGAGELFF. In nucleotides, the CDR3 is TGTGCCAGCAGCCAGACTAGTGGGGCCGGGGAGCTGTTTTTT. V gene TRBV4-2 combines with J gene TRBJ2-2; D might be TRBD2 (6 bases). The CDR3 extends over 14 amino acids. Germline assignment: CDR1 LGHNA and CDR2 YNFKEQ. Trimming removed 3 bases from V and 6 bases from J, with 11 bases in between.

In its sample, this clone was seen once. V is TRBV7-2 and J is TRBJ2-7; D unclear. V was shortened by 2 bases and J by 3 bases, with 17 bases between the two germline ends. Germline-derived CDR1 and CDR2 are SGHTA and FQGNSA. CDR3 length: 16 amino acids. CDR3 DNA: TGTGCCAGCAGCTTAAGAGCTCAGCGCCGAAGCTACGAGCAGTACTTC. As protein: CASSLRAQRRSYEQYF.

The V call is TRBV13, the J call TRBJ1-1, with D perhaps matching TRBD1 (6 bases). Trimming took 2 bases from V and 4 from J, leaving 17 bases between them. This CDR3 spans 16 amino acids. In germline, CDR1 is PRHDT, CDR2 FYEKMQ (reference sequence). CDR3 in amino acids: CASSLIRQEVSTEAFF. In nucleotides, the CDR3 is TGTGCCAGCAGCTTAATAAGACAGGAAGTGAGCACTGAAGCTTTCTTT.

As to this clone: The identical CDR3 is also encoded by other nucleotide sequences in the sample. The V gene is TRBV9, the J gene TRBJ2-1, with a weak D call TRBD2 (5 bases). The CDR3 consists of 12 residues. The germline V and J ends were trimmed by 1 base and 9 bases, with 8 bases remaining between them. Germline CDR1 SGDLS, CDR2 YYNGEE. In DNA, the CDR3 is TGTGCCAGCAGCGTACCCAGCGGTGAGCAGTTCTTC. Protein: CASSVPSGEQFF.